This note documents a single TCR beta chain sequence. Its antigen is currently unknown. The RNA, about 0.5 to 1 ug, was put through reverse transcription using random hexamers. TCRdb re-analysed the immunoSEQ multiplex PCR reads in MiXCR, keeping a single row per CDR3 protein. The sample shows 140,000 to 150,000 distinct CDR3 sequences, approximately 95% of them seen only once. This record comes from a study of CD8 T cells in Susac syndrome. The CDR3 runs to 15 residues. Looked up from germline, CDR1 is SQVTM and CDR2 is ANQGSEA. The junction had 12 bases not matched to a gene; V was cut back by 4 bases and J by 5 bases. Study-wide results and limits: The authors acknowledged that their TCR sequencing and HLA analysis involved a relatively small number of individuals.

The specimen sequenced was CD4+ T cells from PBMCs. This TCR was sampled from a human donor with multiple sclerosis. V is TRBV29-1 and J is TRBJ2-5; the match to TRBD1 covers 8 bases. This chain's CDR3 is CSVGGRAGGIETQYF. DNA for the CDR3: TGCAGCGTTGGGGGAAGGGCAGGGGGCATCGAGACCCAGTACTTC.